This T cell receptor (beta chain) emerged from a study of OX40 agonist ivuxolimab in advanced cancers. Study-level background: Averaging about 60 years in age, with a range of about 23 to 80, the cohort was about 86% male. Study conclusions and caveats: Dosing at 0.1 to 3.0 mg/kg was accompanied by clonal expansion of CD4+ and CD8+ blood T cells by week 6.

A remark on this clone: Its antigen is not known.

Sampled blood was obtained at baseline, cycle 4 day 1, and cycle 7 day 1. Sequenced by immunoSEQ multiplex PCR; TCRdb stores in-frame clones only, minus some. The table records 25,000 to 30,000 clones, approximately 78% of them present only once. V was pared by 5 bases and J by 8 bases, with 15 bases between. This CDR3 has 14 amino acids. CDR1 is SGHVS, CDR2 FQNEAQ, per germline. This chain connects TRBV7-8 to TRBJ1-4, with TRBD1 as a possible D gene (5 bases). Sequenced material: CD4+ or CD8+ T cells sorted from blood, taken in a trial of the OX40 agonist ivuxolimab. The receptor was derived from an adult with an advanced solid tumor such as melanoma, head and neck, liver or kidney cancer. The CDR3 DNA sequence: TGTGCCAGCAGCCTCGGCCAGGGAAGGGAAAAACTGTTTTTT. As protein: CASSLGQGREKLFF.